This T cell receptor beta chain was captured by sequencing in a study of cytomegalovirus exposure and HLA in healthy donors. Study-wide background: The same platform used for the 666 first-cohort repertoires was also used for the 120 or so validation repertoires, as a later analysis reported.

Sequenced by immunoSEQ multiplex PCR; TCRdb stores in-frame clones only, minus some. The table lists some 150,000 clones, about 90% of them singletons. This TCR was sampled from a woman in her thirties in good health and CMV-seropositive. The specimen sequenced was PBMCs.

CDR3 sequence reads: CASSQPGTRTDTQYF. The CDR3 DNA follows: TGCGCCAGCAGCCAACCTGGGACTCGCACAGATACGCAGTATTTT. This chain joins TRBV4-1 and TRBJ2-3, with D possibly matching TRBD2 (6 bases). The CDR3 is made up of 15 amino acids. Between the trimmed V and J ends, which lost 2 bases and 1 base, there was a span of 10 bases. CDR1 and CDR2 from the germline V gene are MGHRA and YSYEKL.